The T cell receptor beta chain described here comes from a study of early T cells in non-severe SARS-CoV-2 infection. This clonotype was found a few times. What it binds is not known. TCRdb re-called the 5' RACE reads through MiXCR, storing one row per CDR3 protein. The sample has 70,000 to 95,000 distinct CDR3 sequences; more than 13% are singletons. Study results and limitations: VDJdb-based annotation leaned toward anti-spike CD8 responses and missed private and CD4 specificities.

This CDR3 region has 15 residues. Trimming took 2 bases from V and 4 from J; bases not matched to a gene: 0. The germline V gene encodes CDR1 MRHNA and CDR2 SNTAGT. The source is an adult who was a healthcare worker with PCR-confirmed SARS-CoV-2 infection or an uninfected control (not recorded which). J is TRBJ2-1 and V is TRBV6-4; 12 nucleotides align to TRBD2. Source material: whole blood. In DNA form, the CDR3 reads TGTGCCAGCAGTGACGGGACTAGCGGGTACAATGAGCAGTTCTTC. It translates to CASSDGTSGYNEQFF.